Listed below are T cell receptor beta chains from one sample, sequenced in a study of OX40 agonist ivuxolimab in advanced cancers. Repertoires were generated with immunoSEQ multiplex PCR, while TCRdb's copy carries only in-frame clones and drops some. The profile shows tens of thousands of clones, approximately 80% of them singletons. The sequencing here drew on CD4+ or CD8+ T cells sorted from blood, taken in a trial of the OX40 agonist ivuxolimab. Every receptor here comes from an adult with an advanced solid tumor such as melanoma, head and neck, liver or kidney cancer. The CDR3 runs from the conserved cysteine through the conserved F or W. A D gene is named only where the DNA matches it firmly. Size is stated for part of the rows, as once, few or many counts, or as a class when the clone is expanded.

CASGTGGTNQPQHF,TGTGCCAGCGGGACCGGAGGGACCAATCAGCCCCAGCATTTT,TRBV9,NA,TRBJ1-5,NA
CAWSQGTGSGTDTQYF,TGTGCCTGGAGTCAAGGGACAGGGTCGGGGACAGATACGCAGTATTTT,TRBV30,NA,TRBJ2-3,TRBD1
CASSQAPGGASYNEQFF,TGCGCCAGCAGCCAAGCCCCCGGCGGGGCCTCCTACAATGAGCAGTTCTTC,TRBV4-3,NA,TRBJ2-1,NA
CASSPPGASSGRSWGNEQFF,TGTGCCAGTAGTCCACCAGGAGCTTCTAGCGGGAGGTCTTGGGGTAATGAGCAGTTCTTC,TRBV19,NA,TRBJ2-1,TRBD2
CASSQDRSSPLHF,TGCGCCAGCAGCCAAGACAGGAGTTCACCCCTCCACTTT,TRBV4-1,NA,TRBJ1-6,NA
CASSVMMTGLNYGYTF,TGTGCCAGCAGCGTGATGATGACAGGATTAAACTATGGCTACACCTTC,TRBV9,NA,TRBJ1-2,NA
CATSREPGTGGTYGYTF,TGTGCCACCAGCAGAGAACCCGGGACAGGGGGAACCTATGGCTACACCTTC,TRBV15,NA,TRBJ1-2,TRBD1
CASSLSSSGTNEQFF,TGTGCCAGCAGTTTGTCGTCTAGCGGGACCAATGAGCAGTTCTTC,TRBV27,NA,TRBJ2-1,TRBD2
CASSSPPGRGDTQYF,TGTGCCAGTAGTAGCCCACCTGGGAGGGGAGATACGCAGTATTTT,TRBV19,NA,TRBJ2-3,TRBD2
CASSPGTTAGQKNIQYF,TGTGCCAGCAGCCCCGGGACTACCGCCGGGCAAAAAAACATTCAGTACTTC,TRBV9,NA,TRBJ2-4,TRBD2
CASSIGDGGSDEQYF,TGCGCCAGCAGCATAGGTGATGGGGGCAGCGACGAGCAGTACTTC,TRBV5-1,NA,TRBJ2-7,NA
CASSGTSGSSYNEQFF,TGTGCCAGCAGTGGGACTAGCGGGAGCTCCTACAATGAGCAGTTCTTC,TRBV25-1,NA,TRBJ2-1,TRBD2
CASSVGASGNFYNEQFF,TGTGCCAGCAGCGTAGGGGCTAGCGGGAATTTCTACAATGAGCAGTTCTTC,TRBV9,NA,TRBJ2-1,TRBD2
CASSPGVATNEKLFF,TGTGCCAGTAGTCCCGGGGTTGCAACTAATGAAAAACTGTTTTTT,TRBV19,NA,TRBJ1-4,NA
CATRLRGAYEQYF,TGTGCCACTAGACTGCGGGGAGCCTACGAGCAGTACTTC,TRBV15,NA,TRBJ2-7,NA
CAWGPLAGVYEQYF,TGTGCCTGGGGGCCCCTAGCGGGAGTTTACGAGCAGTACTTC,TRBV30,NA,TRBJ2-7,TRBD2
CASSSALTTNEQFF,TGTGCCAGCAGTTCGGCACTGACAACCAATGAGCAGTTCTTC,TRBV27,once,TRBJ2-1,NA
CASSGGQGEFF,TGTGCCAGTAGTGGAGGACAGGGGGAGTTTTTT,TRBV19,NA,TRBJ1-4,TRBD1
CASSLGARGPQGNEQFF,TGTGCCAGCAGCTTGGGGGCCAGGGGGCCGCAAGGGAATGAGCAGTTCTTC,TRBV5-6,few,TRBJ2-1,TRBD1
CASSSGTSGYSYNEQFF,TGTGCCAGCAGTTCCGGGACTAGCGGATACTCCTACAATGAGCAGTTCTTC,TRBV11-2,NA,TRBJ2-1,TRBD2
CASSSGVDSSYEQYF,TGTGCCAGCAGTTCAGGGGTCGATAGCTCCTACGAGCAGTACTTC,TRBV28,NA,TRBJ2-7,NA
CASSLTSGRAYDEQFF,TGTGCCAGCAGTCTAACTAGCGGGAGGGCCTATGATGAGCAGTTCTTC,TRBV28,NA,TRBJ2-1,TRBD2